The 4 T cell receptor beta chains in this list originate from one sample, sequenced in a study of blood T cell repertoires in COVID-19. Profiling relied on immunoSEQ multiplex PCR, and the TCRdb table lists in-frame clones only, not all of them. The sample has tens of thousands of clones, approximately 90% seen once. The sample consisted of peripheral blood. The origin of the receptors is an elderly woman with acute or convalescent COVID-19.

The chain uses TRBV5-8 and TRBJ2-3; no clear D gene. V was trimmed by 0 bases and J by 0 bases, leaving 5 bases between them. The length of the CDR3 is 14 residues. Germline lookup yields CDR1 SGHTS and CDR2 YDEGEE. In DNA, the CDR3 is TGTGCCAGCAGCTTGGGAGTGAGCACAGATACGCAGTATTTT. Amino acid sequence: CASSLGVSTDTQYF.

This clone was detected once. The chain has TRBV6-6 and TRBJ1-1, with TRBD1 identical over 8 bases. CDR1 and CDR2 from the germline V gene are MNHNY and SVGAGI (reference sequence). The CDR3 length is 15 residues. With 4 bases clipped from V and 1 base from J, the junction kept 5 bases outside the gene matches. CDR3 in amino acids: CASSSTGTGNTEAFF. Written as DNA, the CDR3 is TGTGCCAGCAGTTCGACCGGGACAGGGAACACTGAAGCTTTCTTT.

This chain uses TRBV19 with TRBJ1-1, with no clear D. With 7 bases removed from V and 1 base from J, the gap between germline ends came to 10 bases. This CDR3 contains 13 residues. Germline-derived CDR1 and CDR2 are LNHDA and SQIVND (reference sequence). Here the CDR3 reads CASNSRRNTEAFF. In nucleotides, the CDR3 is TGTGCCAGTAATAGCCGAAGGAACACTGAAGCTTTCTTT.

In nucleotides, the CDR3 is TGTGCCAGCAGCTTGGCAGGTCCCACTGAAGCTTTCTTT. Its protein product is CASSLAGPTEAFF. The rearrangement joins TRBV11-2 to TRBJ1-1; D is uncertain. The germline V and J ends were trimmed by 3 bases and 4 bases, with 9 bases remaining between them. The germline gives CDR1 SGHAT, CDR2 FQNNGV. The CDR3 loop spans 13 amino acids.